The present T cell receptor beta chain was sequenced within a study of blood T cell repertoires in COVID-19. Study as a whole: The United States, Italy and Spain supplied acute and convalescent COVID-19 samples. In each case, the material was cDNA or gDNA derived from T cells, B-cell-depleted T cells, or PBMCs.

The CDR3 sequence is 14 residues long. Germline V CDR1 and CDR2: LGHNA, YSLEER. Deletions cut 4 bases from V and 3 bases from J, with 10 bases between. Authors' data handling: It was from reference gene primer amplification that nucleated cell counts were estimated. Here immunoSEQ multiplex PCR was the method, and the copy in TCRdb shows in-frame clones only, minus some. V and J calls and clone size are those listed in that table; D and trimming were worked out from the DNA. The sample lists 75,000 or so clones; 84% were seen once. This TCR derives from a man aged 45-60 years with acute or convalescent COVID-19. V is TRBV4-3 and J is TRBJ2-1; D gene uncertain. Sequenced input: peripheral blood. The CDR3 loop is CASSLGGLYNEQFF. The CDR3 DNA reads TGCGCCAGCAGCCTTGGCGGCCTCTACAATGAGCAGTTCTTC.